A single sample gave rise to the 5 T cell receptor beta chains below, sequenced in a study of regulatory T cells in long-lasting Graves disease. Researchers made TCR beta libraries by using iRepertoire HTBI primers and running Arm-PCR on CDR3 regions. TCRdb reprocessed the multiplex PCR reads with MiXCR, giving one entry per CDR3 protein. The repertoire holds roughly 500,000 distinct CDR3 sequences, with 13% to 15% as singletons. Time point here: newly diagnosed GD, antithyroid drugs for less than 3 months. Construction of the TCR library relied on RNA isolated from PBMCs. These data were likewise used in another study, on T cells in Graves' hyperthyroidism and ophthalmopathy.

Here the sequenced sample was peripheral blood mononuclear cells (PBMCs), taken at new diagnosis, from a patient treated with antithyroid drugs. The receptors shown here come from a woman in her fifties or sixties with Graves disease.

V usage is TRBV5-1 and J usage is TRBJ2-7; 10 nucleotides align to TRBD2. Germline V gene lookup returns CDR1 SGHRS and CDR2 YFSETQ. CDR3 length: 15 residues. V was pared by 0 bases and J by 7 bases, with 7 bases of the junction left unmatched. In DNA form, the CDR3 reads TGCGCCAGCAGCTTGGTAGCGGGAGGCCACAATGAGCAGTACTTC. This gives the protein CASSLVAGGHNEQYF.

The rearrangement joins TRBV5-1 to TRBJ2-7; D gene unclear. Trimming cost V 5 bases and J 1 base, with 10 bases left between them. The CDR3 sequence is 13 residues long. Germline lookup yields CDR1 SGHRS and CDR2 YFSETQ. CDR3 loop: CASSAGWSYEQYF. In DNA form, the CDR3 reads TGCGCCAGCAGTGCCGGGTGGTCCTACGAGCAGTACTTC.

This clonotype was recorded at least ten times. This chain uses TRBV2 with TRBJ2-7; possible D gene TRBD2, 6 bases. The CDR3 runs 11 residues. Trimming took 10 bases from V and 4 from J, leaving 11 bases between them. From germline, CDR1 is SNHLY and CDR2 FYNNEI. The CDR3 spells CATLSGYEQYF. The CDR3 coding sequence is TGTGCCACCCTTAGCGGTTACGAGCAGTACTTC.

In this sample, this clonotype turned up many times. The J gene is TRBJ2-7, the V gene TRBV7-3, with 9 bases fitting TRBD2. The CDR3 loop spans 18 amino acids. Trimming cost V 0 bases and J 4 bases; bases outside gene matches: 13. Germline assignment: CDR1 SGHTA and CDR2 FQGTGA. The chain's CDR3 is CASSLTGGGLAGQYEQYF. The CDR3 DNA reads TGTGCCAGCAGCTTAACTGGGGGTGGGCTAGCGGGACAATACGAGCAGTACTTC. The variable domain in full, with the rest retrieved from reference TRBV7-3 and TRBJ2-7, is GAGVSQTPSNKVTEKGKYVELRCDPISGHTALYWYRQSLGQGPEFLIYFQGTGAADDSGLPNDRFFAVRPEGSVSTLKIQRTERGDSAVYLCASSLTGGGLAGQYEQYFGPGTRLTVT.

The table lists this clonotype with many counts. The rearrangement joins TRBV6-5 to TRBJ2-7; perhaps TRBD2 as D (7 bases). CDR1 MNHEY and CDR2 SVGAGI come from the germline V gene. The CDR3 contains 19 residues. Trimming removed 0 bases at V and 0 bases at J, with 21 bases between. The DNA for the CDR3 is TGTGCCAGCAGTTACTCGCGTAGGCGGGGGCTGACTGACTCCTACGAGCAGTACTTC. This encodes CASSYSRRRGLTDSYEQYF.